One T cell receptor beta chain is described in this entry. Its antigen is unidentified. These data belong to a study of shared clonotypes between healthy human individuals. Findings and caveats of the study: Larger estimated richness was generally recorded for naive subsets relative to memory subsets. Blood was the only sampled material, and tissue repertoires likely differ.

Germline CDR1 LNHDA, CDR2 SQIVND (reference sequence). CDR3 length equals 13 residues. Trimming took off 7 bases at V and 3 bases at J, with 7 bases between the two ends. The protocol was immunoSEQ multiplex PCR, while the TCRdb copy is restricted to in-frame clones and leaves out a portion. The sample consists of about 1.4 million clones, roughly 96% of them appearing once. Healthy and HIV-negative, the adult donors had no recent acute infections or vaccinations. The TCR comes from a man aged 25-45 years in good health. The chain combines TRBV19 with TRBJ2-6; tentative D call: TRBD1 (5 bases). Sequencing was performed on naive CD4+ T cells sorted from blood. Subset defined: CD45RA+ positively selected. CDR3 sequence (DNA): TGTGCCAGTACAGGGCATGGGGCCAACGTCCTGACTTTC. Translating gives CASTGHGANVLTF.